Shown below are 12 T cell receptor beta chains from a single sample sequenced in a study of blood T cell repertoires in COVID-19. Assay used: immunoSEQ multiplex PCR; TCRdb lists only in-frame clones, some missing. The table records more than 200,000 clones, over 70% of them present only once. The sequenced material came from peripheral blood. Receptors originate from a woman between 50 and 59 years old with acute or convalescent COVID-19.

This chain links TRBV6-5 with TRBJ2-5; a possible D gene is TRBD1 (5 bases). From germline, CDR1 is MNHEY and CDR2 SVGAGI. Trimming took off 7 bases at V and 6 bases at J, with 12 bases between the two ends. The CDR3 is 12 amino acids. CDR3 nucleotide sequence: TGTGCCAGCACCACCCCAGGGAAGACCCAGTACTTC. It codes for CASTTPGKTQYF.

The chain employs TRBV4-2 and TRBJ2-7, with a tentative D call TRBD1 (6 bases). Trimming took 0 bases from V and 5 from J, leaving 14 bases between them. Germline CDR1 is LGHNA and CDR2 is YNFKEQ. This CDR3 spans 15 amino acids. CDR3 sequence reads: CASSQDSGAWNEQYF. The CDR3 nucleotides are TGTGCCAGCAGCCAAGATTCAGGGGCTTGGAACGAGCAGTACTTC.

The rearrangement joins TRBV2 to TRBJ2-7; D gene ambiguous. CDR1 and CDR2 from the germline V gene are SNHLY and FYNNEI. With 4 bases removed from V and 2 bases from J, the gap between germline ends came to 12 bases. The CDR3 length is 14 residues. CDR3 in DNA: TGTGCCAGCAGTGTGACTCGTGGCCCCTACGAGCAGTACTTC. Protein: CASSVTRGPYEQYF. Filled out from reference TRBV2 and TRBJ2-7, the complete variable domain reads EPEVTQTPSHQVTQMGQEVILRCVPISNHLYFYWYRQILGQKVEFLVSFYNNEISEKSEIFDDQFSVERPDGSNFTLKIRSTKLEDSAMYFCASSVTRGPYEQYFGPGTRLTVT.

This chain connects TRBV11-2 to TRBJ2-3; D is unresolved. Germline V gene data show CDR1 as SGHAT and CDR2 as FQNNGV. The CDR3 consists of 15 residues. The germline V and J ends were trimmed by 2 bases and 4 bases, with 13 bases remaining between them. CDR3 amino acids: CASSLPTPFSDTQYF. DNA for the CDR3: TGTGCCAGCAGCTTACCTACCCCGTTCTCAGATACGCAGTATTTT.

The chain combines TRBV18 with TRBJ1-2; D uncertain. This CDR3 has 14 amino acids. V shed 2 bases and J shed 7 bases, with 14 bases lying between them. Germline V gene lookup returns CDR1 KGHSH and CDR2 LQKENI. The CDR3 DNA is TGTGCCAGCTCACCAACGGGGAGGGTTACTGGCTACACCTTC. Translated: CASSPTGRVTGYTF. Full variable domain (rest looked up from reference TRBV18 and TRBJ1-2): NAGVMQNPRHLVRRRGQEARLRCSPMKGHSHVYWYRQLPEEGLKFMVYLQKENIIDESGMPKERFSAEFPKEGPSILRIQQVVRGDSAAYFCASSPTGRVTGYTFGSGTRLTVV.

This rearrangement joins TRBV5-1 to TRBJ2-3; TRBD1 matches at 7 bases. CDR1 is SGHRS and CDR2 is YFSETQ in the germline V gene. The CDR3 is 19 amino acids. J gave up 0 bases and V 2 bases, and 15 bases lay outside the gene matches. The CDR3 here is CASSFPPPGQRRSTDTQYF. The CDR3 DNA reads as TGCGCCAGCAGCTTCCCACCGCCGGGACAGCGGAGGAGCACAGATACGCAGTATTTT.

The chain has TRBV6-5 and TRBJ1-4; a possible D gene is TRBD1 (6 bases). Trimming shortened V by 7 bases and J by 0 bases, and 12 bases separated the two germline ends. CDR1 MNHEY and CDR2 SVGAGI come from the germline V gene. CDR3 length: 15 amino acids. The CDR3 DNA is TGTGCCAGCACGTCCACAGGGTCAACTAATGAAAAACTGTTTTTT. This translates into CASTSTGSTNEKLFF.

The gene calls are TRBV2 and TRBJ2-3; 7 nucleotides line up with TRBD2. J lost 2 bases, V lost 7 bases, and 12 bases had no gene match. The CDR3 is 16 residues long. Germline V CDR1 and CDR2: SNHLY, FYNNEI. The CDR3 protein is CASISRLADYTDTQYF. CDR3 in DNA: TGTGCCAGCATTTCCAGACTAGCCGACTACACAGATACGCAGTATTTT.

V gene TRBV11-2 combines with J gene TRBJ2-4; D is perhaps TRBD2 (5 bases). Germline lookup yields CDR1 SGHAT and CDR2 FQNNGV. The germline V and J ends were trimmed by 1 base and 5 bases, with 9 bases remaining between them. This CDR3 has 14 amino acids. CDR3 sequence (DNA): TGTGCCAGCAGCTTAGTAGCGTGGGAAAACATTCAGTACTTC. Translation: CASSLVAWENIQYF.

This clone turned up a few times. CDR3 in amino acids: CASSEVGASGRPSYNEQFF. CDR3 coding DNA: TGTGCCAGCAGTGAAGTCGGGGCTAGCGGGAGGCCTTCCTACAATGAGCAGTTCTTC. The chain employs TRBV6-1 and TRBJ2-1, with 11 bases that match TRBD2. This CDR3 is 19 amino acids long. CDR1 is MNHNS, CDR2 SASEGT, per germline. Losses at the gene ends were 1 base for V and 1 base for J; bases not matched to a gene: 9.

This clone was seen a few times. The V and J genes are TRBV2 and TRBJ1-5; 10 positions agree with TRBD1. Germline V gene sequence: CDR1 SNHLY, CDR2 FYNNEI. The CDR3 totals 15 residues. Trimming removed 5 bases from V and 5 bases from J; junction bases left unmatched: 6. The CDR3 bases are TGTGCCAGCAGTCGACAGGGGGCTAGGGATCAGCCCCAGCATTTT. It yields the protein CASSRQGARDQPQHF.

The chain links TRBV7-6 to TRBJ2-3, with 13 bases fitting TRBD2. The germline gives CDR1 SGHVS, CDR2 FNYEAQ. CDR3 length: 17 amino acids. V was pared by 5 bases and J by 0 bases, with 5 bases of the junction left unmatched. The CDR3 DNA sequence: TGTGCCAGCAGCCCGGGACTAGCGGGATCTAGCACAGATACGCAGTATTTT. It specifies CASSPGLAGSSTDTQYF.